One sample yielded the 14 T cell receptor beta chains listed below, sequenced in a study of cytomegalovirus exposure and HLA in healthy donors. Researchers ran the PCR with 60 Vbeta and 13 Jbeta primers. Only in-frame clones appear in the TCRdb table, and some are missing; sequencing was by immunoSEQ multiplex PCR. The table records around 150,000 clones, approximately 80% of them present only once. Sequences were obtained from PBMCs. The receptors were sampled from a woman aged 35 to 49 in good health and CMV-seropositive.

This sequence joins TRBV19 and TRBJ2-7; 7 nucleotides line up with TRBD1. With 6 bases clipped from V and 7 bases from J, the junction kept 9 bases outside the gene matches. This CDR3 contains 13 residues. Germline CDR1 reads LNHDA; CDR2 reads SQIVND (reference sequence). This CDR3 is CASSPGIRGEQYF. The CDR3 bases are TGTGCCAGTAGCCCCGGGATCAGGGGGGAGCAGTACTTC.

The chain has TRBV5-8 and TRBJ1-5; 9 bases are shared with TRBD1. There are 15 residues in the CDR3. Germline assignment: CDR1 SGHTS and CDR2 YDEGEE. V lost 3 bases and J lost 7; bases outside the gene matches: 8. Written as DNA, the CDR3 is TGTGCCAGCAGCTCCAGGGACAGGGACCACCAGCCCCAGCATTTT. Amino acid sequence: CASSSRDRDHQPQHF.

The V gene is TRBV7-2, the J gene TRBJ2-5; 8 nucleotides line up with TRBD2. V dropped 5 bases and J dropped 4; count of bases not matched to a gene: 9. This CDR3 is built from 15 residues. The germline V gene has CDR1 SGHTA and CDR2 FQGNSA. The DNA of the CDR3 is TGTGCCAGCAGCCTCTGGACTAGCCTGGGAGAGACCCAGTACTTC. Translated, it gives CASSLWTSLGETQYF.

J is TRBJ2-7 and V is TRBV7-6; no reliable D call. The CDR3 spans 13 residues. Germline loops: CDR1 SGHVS, CDR2 FNYEAQ. V was pared by 1 base and J by 6 bases, with 10 bases between. The CDR3 nucleotides are TGTGCCAGCAGCTTAGTGCCAAGGAGCGAGCAGTACTTC. This sequence encodes CASSLVPRSEQYF.

The CDR3 reads CASSTRLERVPAKNIQYF. The CDR3 DNA reads TGTGCCAGCAGCACGAGACTAGAGCGGGTCCCAGCCAAAAACATTCAGTACTTC. This sequence joins TRBV11-2 and TRBJ2-4; D possibly corresponds to TRBD2 (6 bases). The germline CDR1 and CDR2 sequences are SGHAT and FQNNGV. The CDR3 has 18 amino acids. Trimming took off 5 bases at V and 0 bases at J, with 20 bases between the two ends.

This clone showed up just once. The V call is TRBV18, the J call TRBJ2-5; 10 bases line up with TRBD1. The J call is doubtful: the DNA matches TRBJ2-7 better. The CDR3 extends over 16 amino acids. Germline CDR1 KGHSH, CDR2 LQKENI. The CDR3 region is CASSTTRDRGPYEQYF. For the CDR3, the DNA is TGTGCCAGCTCCACCACTCGGGACAGGGGTCCCTACGAGCAGTACTTC.

The chain employs TRBV5-4 and TRBJ2-2, with 7 bases matching TRBD1. Trimming at V came to 0 bases and at J to 6 bases, leaving 14 bases not matched to a gene. The length of the CDR3 is 18 residues. The V gene's germline CDR1 is SGHNT and CDR2 YYREEE (reference sequence). CDR3 DNA sequence: TGTGCCAGCAGCTTGGTCCCGAGCAGGGGGATAAGCGCCGGGGAGCTGTTTTTT. Amino acids: CASSLVPSRGISAGELFF.

This chain links TRBV21-1 with TRBJ2-1; the D call TRBD2 from the table was never checked on the DNA. TRBV21-1 is a documented pseudogene. The CDR3 totals 18 residues. The CDR3 DNA reads TGTGCCAGCAGCAAAAAGGGGAGAGGGAGCGGGGGGGCCGGGGAGCAGTTCTTC. Residues: CASSKKGRGSGGAGEQFF.

This chain joins TRBV9 and TRBJ2-1, with TRBD2 matching 14 bases. The V gene end was trimmed by 7 bases and the J gene end by 7 bases; junction bases not matched to a gene: 1. Germline V gene lookup returns CDR1 SGDLS and CDR2 YYNGEE. The length of the CDR3 is 13 residues. The CDR3 loop reads CASGTSGRNEQFF. In DNA form, the CDR3 reads TGTGCCAGCGGGACTAGCGGGAGAAATGAGCAGTTCTTC. The full variable domain, completed using reference TRBV9 and TRBJ2-1, is DSGVTQTPKHLITATGQRVTLRCSPRSGDLSVYWYQQSLDQGLQFLIQYYNGEERAKGNILERFSAQQFPDLHSELNLSSLELGDSALYFCASGTSGRNEQFFGPGTRLTVL.

The chain recombines TRBV5-6 with TRBJ1-5; 7 bases match TRBD1. Germline V gene data show CDR1 as SGHDT and CDR2 as YYEEEE. Unmatched junction bases numbered 7, after V lost 4 bases and J lost 0 bases. The CDR3 consists of 16 residues. CDR3 sequence: CASSRQGSNSNQPQHF. The CDR3 DNA sequence: TGTGCCAGCAGCCGACAGGGTTCTAATAGCAATCAGCCCCAGCATTTT.

V is TRBV19 and J is TRBJ2-1; TRBD2 might be the D (7 bases). Germline V gives CDR1 LNHDA, CDR2 SQIVND (reference sequence). The CDR3 covers 16 residues. V was shortened by 3 bases and J by 3 bases, with 15 bases between the two germline ends. The DNA for the CDR3 is TGTGCCAGTAGTATTTGGGGGGGGGCCGGCTACAATGAGCAGTTCTTC. Its translation is CASSIWGGAGYNEQFF. The full variable domain, rest sourced from reference TRBV19 and TRBJ2-1, is DGGITQSPKYLFRKEGQNVTLSCEQNLNHDAMYWYRQDPGQGLRLIYYSQIVNDFQKGDIAEGYSVSREKKESFPLTVTSAQKNPTAFYLCASSIWGGAGYNEQFFGPGTRLTVL.

This chain links TRBV7-9 with TRBJ1-2; the D is unclear. Germline V gene data show CDR1 as SEHNR and CDR2 as FQNEAQ (reference sequence). V lost 4 bases and J lost 4, with 19 bases in between. CDR3 length equals 16 residues. This chain's CDR3 is CASSSGMETDPYGYTF. The CDR3 nucleotides read TGTGCCAGCAGCTCCGGGATGGAGACGGACCCCTATGGCTACACCTTC. Combining the CDR3 with reference TRBV7-9 and TRBJ1-2 gives the whole variable domain DTGVSQNPRHKITKRGQNVTFRCDPISEHNRLYWYRQTLGQGPEFLTYFQNEAQLEKSRLLSDRFSAERPKGSFSTLEIQRTEQGDSAMYLCASSSGMETDPYGYTFGSGTRLTVV.

CDR3: CASSKETGDGYTF. As DNA, the CDR3 is TGTGCCAGCAGCAAAGAAACAGGGGATGGCTACACCTTC. The chain joins TRBV5-4 to TRBJ1-2, with 7 bases aligning to TRBD1. V shed 4 bases, J shed 6 bases, and the junction held 6 bases outside the gene matches. CDR3 length: 13 residues. Germline V CDR1 and CDR2: SGHNT, YYREEE (reference sequence).

The J gene is TRBJ2-1, the V gene TRBV5-1; 12 bases align to TRBD2. The ends lost 3 bases at V and 5 bases at J; junction bases unmatched: 9. Germline values: CDR1 SGHRS, CDR2 YFSETQ. This CDR3 contains 17 residues. CDR3 sequence reads: CASSSTSGGIQNNEQFF. CDR3 DNA: TGCGCCAGCAGCTCGACTAGCGGGGGTATACAGAACAATGAGCAGTTCTTC.